Below, one T cell receptor beta chain is given with its context. What antigen it recognizes has not been identified. Base qualities are not at hand, and no much larger clone is one base apart. The data belong to a study of regulatory T cells in long-lasting Graves disease (dated by TCRdb to 2020 to 2022). The study in broad terms: Patients with newly diagnosed Graves' disease had been on antithyroid drugs for under 3 months. Patients with persistent Graves' disease were compared with patients with newly diagnosed Graves' disease using TCR sequencing and RNA sequencing of peripheral blood. A total of roughly 33 samples were covered by TCR sequencing, comprising about 13 persistent and around 20 newly diagnosed Graves' disease patients. The study was conducted in China and was registered as a clinical trial. Beyond this particular receptor, the publication reports: Sequencing and analysis were restricted to the TCR beta chain. Only peripheral blood was studied, because thyroid tissue, the primary lesion, was inaccessible. The authors noted that the small sample size was a limitation that may lower accuracy. A larger number of public clonotypes was shared among persistent patients (more than 2,500) than among newly diagnosed patients (more than 850). Compared with newly diagnosed patients, persistent Graves' disease patients had lower TCR Shannon entropy and fewer highly expanded clones, which suggests clonal expansion.

The library relied on multiplex PCR. Sequencing instrument: Illumina HiSeq 4000. To build TCR beta libraries, CDR3 regions were amplified by Arm-PCR using iRepertoire HTBI primers. Gel purification was performed on PCR products prior to sequencing. The authors' analysis ran thus. A total of under 80 TRBV and some 13 TRBJ segments were identified across samples and were used for gene usage analysis of CDR3 amino acid clonotypes. COPE and FqMerger were used to merge filtered high-quality paired reads into contigs. BLAST was used to align contigs to IMGT TRBV, TRBD and TRBJ reference genes, and CDR3 was defined according to IMGT. Any clonotype with a frequency above 0.1% was counted as a highly expanded clone. Repertoire diversity was measured by Shannon entropy, and V-J evenness by the Gini coefficient. Public clonotypes were defined as clonotypes shared by more than one individual. The raw public reads went through TCRdb reprocessing: fastp at Q25, MiXCR clone calling, in-frame beta chains kept. When rows share a CDR3 protein, they turn into one entry using the most common DNA and genes. TCRdb's processing, not the study's, gives the V and J calls here. The sample table holds 300,000 to 400,000 distinct CDR3 sequences, of which approximately 15% were seen once. The top ten constitute 25% to 30% of the sample.

The time point label, as the study defines it: newly diagnosed GD, antithyroid drugs for less than 3 months. For both TCR sequencing and RNA sequencing, RNA was extracted from PBMCs in TRIzol. Graves' disease was diagnosed according to American Thyroid Association guidelines. Recruitment of patients was carried out at an endocrinology department in Xi'an, China. From each patient, 7.5 to 10 milliliters of peripheral blood was collected into an EDTA anticoagulant tube. Ficoll Paque Plus density gradient separation was used to isolate PBMCs, and no further T cell sorting was performed. An Agilent 2100 Bioanalyzer and agarose gel were used to check RNA quality, while a NanoDrop 2000 measured RNA concentration. The sample was also reused in another study, on T cells in Graves' hyperthyroidism and ophthalmopathy. Drawing on the second study: Stable Graves' hyperthyroidism was defined as the absence of progression to ophthalmopathy over 18 months of follow-up. Hyperthyroidism patients were newly diagnosed, had a disease duration of under 2 months, and were aged 18 to 65 years. The study excluded patients with uncontrolled infections, other autoimmune diseases, pregnancy or lactation. Diagnoses relied on clinical symptoms, serum thyroxine and TRAb, thyroid ultrasound and orbital computed tomography. The TCR CDR3 was subjected to a first round of RT-PCR using the HTBI primer set and the Qiagen OneStep RT-PCR kit. Most expanded thyroid clonotypes (frequency above 0.001) were also detected in blood, a finding suggesting that blood repertoires may reflect thyroid immune responses. Ophthalmopathy was separated from stable hyperthyroidism by a 13 V-J signature model, with about 88% sensitivity and 81% to 83% specificity obtained in cross-validation and 80%/75% obtained in testing. In validation, the model predicted progression to ophthalmopathy with 55% to 71% sensitivity and about 73% specificity, a median of about 6.7 months before onset. To identify TCR V-J signatures that set the groups apart, the researchers used a discovery cohort of 100 or so patients, made up of some 41 with Graves' ophthalmopathy and 57 with stable Graves' hyperthyroidism. Prospective prediction of ophthalmopathy was tested in an independent validation cohort of 18 hyperthyroidism patients and 15 to 17 patients who later progressed to ophthalmopathy. The approximately 100 discovery patients were divided at random into training and test sets in a 7:3 ratio. The study also compared thyroid tissue and blood T-cell repertoires from roughly 6 Graves' hyperthyroidism patients. Following sampling, methimazole starting at 30 mg daily was given to hyperthyroidism patients, and high-dose intravenous methylprednisolone was given to ophthalmopathy patients. Libraries were constructed in a second round of multiplex PCR, after which size selection and purification were performed. Sequencing of the libraries was done on an Illumina HiSeq2000 using paired-end 100 bp reads. SOAPnuke was used to process the raw data, removing reads that contained adapters or uncalled bases, had a mean Phred below 15, or lacked an exact match to the constant primer or identifier. COPE v1.2.5 was used to merge high-quality paired reads, and clonotypes were defined as unique nucleotide sequences. MiTCR v1.1 was used to align clonotypes to the IMGT TRBV, TRBD and TRBJ reference segments. Only V-J combinations with frequency above 0.0001, covering about 99% of repertoires, were analysed. The TCS score was defined as the ratio of F50 (clonal expansion) to E x V (chaos), calculated using BLOSUM62-based TCRdist between CDR3 peptides within each V-J. Welch's t-statistics and random forest reduced 500 to 650 V-J features to roughly 13, which were used in a naive Bayes classifier (R e1071). No statistical method was used to set the sample size in advance, and investigators knew the group allocation. The paper describes TCR Vbeta CDR3 sequencing of 135 peripheral blood samples, made up of fewer than 50 ophthalmopathy patients, some 76 hyperthyroidism patients and roughly 17 progressor patients.

This material consisted of peripheral blood mononuclear cells (PBMCs), taken at new diagnosis, from a patient treated with antithyroid drugs. The receptor was isolated from a man aged 35 to 55 with Graves disease. Donor details come from another sample of the same person, matched by shared clones.

The DNA reads as follows: TGTGCCAGCAGCCCCGGATGGAGAGAGACCCAGTACTTC. Its protein reads: CASSPGWRETQYF. The rearrangement combines TRBV11-3 with TRBJ2-5; no D gene can be assigned with confidence. Sequences SGHNT (CDR1) and YENEEA (CDR2) are obtained from the germline V gene. The CDR3 runs 13 amino acids, cysteine and phenylalanine included. Just CDR3 DNA is preserved here, 39 bases in frame from base 1. V loses 5 bases of germline sequence and J loses 4 bases, and the interval between the two ends is 11 bases.